This T cell receptor (beta chain) was identified during a study of T cells in Graves' hyperthyroidism and ophthalmopathy (dated by TCRdb to about 2019). With respect to the entire study: Peripheral blood samples were taken at the time of initial diagnosis, prior to any treatment. The paper describes TCR Vbeta CDR3 sequencing of 130 to 150 peripheral blood samples, made up of about 40 ophthalmopathy patients, approximately 76 hyperthyroidism patients and 17 progressor patients. Thyroid tissue and blood T-cell repertoires from over 5 Graves' hyperthyroidism patients were also compared in the study. After sampling, hyperthyroidism patients received methimazole starting at 30 mg daily, and ophthalmopathy patients received high-dose intravenous methylprednisolone. Prospective prediction of ophthalmopathy was tested in an independent validation cohort consisting of 18 to 20 hyperthyroidism patients and some 15 patients who later progressed to ophthalmopathy. The 100 or so discovery patients were randomly split 7:3 into training and test sets. To identify TCR V-J signatures that set the groups apart, the researchers used a discovery cohort of about a hundred patients, made up of around 42 with Graves' ophthalmopathy and 55 to 65 with stable Graves' hyperthyroidism. What the study reported, not specific to this receptor: Most expanded thyroid clonotypes (frequency above 0.001) were also found in blood, which suggests that blood repertoires may mirror thyroid immune responses. A model built on a 13 V-J signature distinguished ophthalmopathy from stable hyperthyroidism, reaching around 87% sensitivity and under 84% specificity in cross-validation and 80%/75% in testing. Sample size was not statistically predetermined, and blinding of investigators to group allocation was not performed. In validation, the model predicted progression to ophthalmopathy with around 71% sensitivity and roughly 72% specificity, a median of about 6 months before onset.

Stable Graves' hyperthyroidism was defined as no progression to ophthalmopathy during 18 months of follow-up. Hyperthyroidism patients were newly diagnosed, had a disease duration of under 2 months, and were aged 18 to 65 years. The study excluded patients with uncontrolled infections, other autoimmune diseases, pregnancy or lactation. Diagnoses were based on clinical symptoms, serum thyroxine and TRAb, thyroid ultrasound and orbital computed tomography. PBMCs were isolated from more than 8 ml of fresh peripheral blood by Ficoll-Paque density gradient centrifugation. Trizol reagent was used to extract total RNA, and RNA quality was then checked on an Agilent 2100 Bioanalyzer. CDR3 length: 14 amino acids, cysteine to phenylalanine. The only DNA kept is the CDR3, 42 bases in frame from the first base. The germline V gene yields SGHTA for CDR1 and FQGNSA for CDR2. Relative to germline, V is 5 bases shorter and J is 7 bases shorter, with 17 bases between their ends.

Note on this clonotype: Its antigen remains undetermined. The input lacks base qualities; no much larger clone sits a single base away.

The TCR beta CDR3 regions were amplified from the RNA transcripts. The TCR CDR3 was subjected to a first round of RT-PCR using the HTBI primer set and the Qiagen OneStep RT-PCR kit. Libraries were constructed in a second round of multiplex PCR, after which size selection and purification were performed. Paired-end sequencing of the libraries was performed with 100 bp reads on an Illumina HiSeq2000. The paper's processing steps were these. Raw data were processed with SOAPnuke, discarding reads with adapters, uncalled bases, mean Phred below 15, or no exact constant-primer or identifier match. COPE v1.2.5 was used to merge high-quality paired reads, and clonotypes were defined as unique nucleotide sequences. Clonotypes were aligned to IMGT TRBV, TRBD and TRBJ reference segments using MiTCR v1.1. The analysis included only V-J combinations with a frequency above 0.0001, which together covered more than 99% of the repertoires. A TCS score was defined as the ratio between F50 (clonal expansion) and ExV (chaos), using BLOSUM62-based TCRdist between CDR3 peptides within each V-J. Welch's t-statistics and random forest reduced around 510 V-J features to around 14, which were used in a naive Bayes classifier (R e1071). Starting from the raw public reads, TCRdb applied fastp trimming at Q25, assembled clones with MiXCR and retained in-frame beta chains. Each CDR3 protein gets just one entry, which takes the most common genes and DNA from the rows behind it. The V and J calls follow TCRdb's processing rather than the paper's. In all, the sample holds about half a million distinct CDR3 sequences, and under 25% of those were seen once. Roughly 29% of the sample comes from the top ten.

The sample was blood. The chain employs TRBV7-2 and TRBJ1-2; the D region possibly corresponds to TRBD1 (5 bases align). The sequence was collected from a man aged 18 to 29 with Graves' hyperthyroidism. The DNA reads TGTGCCAGCAGCCCGGCCGGGGCGCGGGGTGGCTACACCTTC. This encodes CASSPAGARGGYTF.